This T cell receptor (beta chain) originates from a study of blood T cell repertoires in COVID-19. The germline CDR1 and CDR2 sequences are SGHRS and YFSETQ. The CDR3 is made up of 19 amino acids. The V gene end was trimmed by 0 bases and the J gene end by 3 bases; junction bases not matched to a gene: 11. Produced via immunoSEQ multiplex PCR; TCRdb's table is partial and in-frame only. This sample has around 62,000 clones, with roughly 92% found just once. The chain is built from TRBV5-1 and TRBJ2-2, with 10 bases aligning to TRBD2. The receptor was isolated from a man between 65 and 79 years old with active COVID-19. Sequences were obtained from peripheral blood. Here the CDR3 reads CASSLAVISGGADTGELFF. Written as DNA, the CDR3 is TGCGCCAGCAGCTTGGCCGTGATAAGCGGGGGGGCCGACACCGGGGAGCTGTTTTTT.